One and the same sample provided the 10 T cell receptor beta chains below, sequenced in a study of monozygotic twins with inflammatory bowel disease. From its re-call of the 5' RACE reads, TCRdb lists each CDR3 protein once, without DNA. This sample's clone table lists hundreds of thousands of distinct CDR3 sequences. Sequencing was done on a sample of blood. All receptors derive from a human donor with ulcerative colitis or Crohn's disease, or a healthy co-twin of an affected twin (not recorded which).

The rearrangement links TRBV5-1 to TRBJ2-1; TCRdb selects TRBD2, and the lack of DNA leaves this call unchecked. Germline assignment: CDR1 SGHRS and CDR2 YFSETQ. CDR3 length: 17 amino acids. CDR3 region: CASSVGSSGVSYNEQFF.

V and J are TRBV5-4 and TRBJ2-5; TCRdb outputs TRBD2, but without DNA this stays unchecked. This CDR3 spans 13 amino acids. CDR1 is SGHNT, CDR2 YYREEE, per germline (reference sequence). The CDR3 here is CASSFLAGETQYF.

The V and J genes are TRBV20-1 and TRBJ2-3; there is no DNA to check the TCRdb D call of TRBD1. Germline CDR1 reads DFQATT; CDR2 reads SNEGSKA (reference sequence). The CDR3 has 16 residues. This chain's CDR3 is CSALWPTTGGRDTQYF.

The chain couples TRBV12-3 or TRBV12-4 to TRBJ1-6; without DNA, the TCRdb call of TRBD1 cannot be checked. This CDR3 region has 14 residues. This chain's CDR3 is CASSLWGAHSPLHF.

This chain joins TRBV10-3 and TRBJ2-3. CDR1 and CDR2 from the germline V gene are ENHRY and SYGVKD. The CDR3 is 11 amino acids. This CDR3 reads CAISNTDTQYF.

The V gene is TRBV3-1, the J gene TRBJ2-1; the TCRdb D gene call, TRBD1, has no DNA to confirm it. The CDR3 covers 16 residues. Per germline, CDR1 LGHDT and CDR2 YNNKEL (reference sequence). The CDR3 sequence is CASSPTTGQGYNEQFF.

The V call is TRBV28, the J call TRBJ2-5; the TCRdb call, TRBD1, lacks DNA for checking. The CDR3 loop spans 17 amino acids. Germline V gene lookup returns CDR1 MDHEN and CDR2 SYDVKM. CDR3: CASTRGDIAGGKETQYF.

The chain is built from TRBV14 and TRBJ2-3; TCRdb indicates TRBD1, and absent DNA this call remains unverified. The CDR3 spans 15 residues. Germline CDR1 reads SGHDN; CDR2 reads FVKESK. CDR3 residues: CASSQAGQGKYTQYF.

This chain joins TRBV7-2 and TRBJ2-1; TCRdb outputs TRBD1, but without DNA this stays unchecked. Germline V gene lookup returns CDR1 SGHTA and CDR2 FQGNSA. The CDR3 has 13 residues. The CDR3 is CASSVDRDNEQFF. Together with reference TRBV7-2 and TRBJ2-1, the CDR3 gives the full variable domain: GAGVSQSPSNKVTEKGKDVELRCDPISGHTALYWYRQSLGQGLEFLIYFQGNSAPDKSGLPSDRFSAERTGGSVSTLTIQRTQQEDSAVYLCASSVDRDNEQFFGPGTRLTVL.

The V and J genes are TRBV27 and TRBJ2-1; the TCRdb D gene call, TRBD2, has no DNA to confirm it. The length of the CDR3 is 17 residues. Germline loops: CDR1 MNHEY, CDR2 SMNVEV (reference sequence). The CDR3 protein is CASSSGTLAGTYNEQFF.